The 32 T cell receptor beta chains given below trace back to one sample, sequenced in a study of T cells in Graves' hyperthyroidism and ophthalmopathy. Amplification of TCR beta CDR3 regions used RNA as the template. The primer set for the first-round RT-PCR of the TCR CDR3 was HTBI. A single record per CDR3 protein comes from TCRdb applying MiXCR to the multiplex PCR reads. The table has about 400,000 distinct CDR3 sequences, 14% to 15% seen once; the top ten hold around a third. What was sequenced was blood. The receptors originated from a young woman with Graves' hyperthyroidism.

This clonotype has ten or more counts. The chain carries TRBV27 and TRBJ2-5; no definite D call. Germline V CDR1 and CDR2: MNHEY, SMNVEV (reference sequence). Trimming left V 5 bases short and J 5 bases short, with 12 bases between. The CDR3 is made up of 13 amino acids. DNA for the CDR3: TGTGCCAGCAGTCCCTCGTTGTGGGAGACCCAGTACTTC. Its protein is CASSPSLWETQYF.

This clonotype came up many times. This chain joins TRBV28 and TRBJ2-7; D is possibly TRBD1 (5 bases). CDR1 MDHEN and CDR2 SYDVKM come from the germline V gene. With 4 bases removed from V and 3 bases from J, the gap between germline ends came to 10 bases. The CDR3 contains 13 residues. CDR3 coding DNA: TGTGCCAGCAGTTCACACGACAGCTACGAGCAGTACTTC. As protein: CASSSHDSYEQYF.

This clonotype was recorded at least ten times. This sequence joins TRBV12-3 or TRBV12-4 and TRBJ2-2, with no clear D. V lost 8 bases, J lost 10 bases, and 11 bases lay in between. This CDR3 spans 11 amino acids. The chain's CDR3 is CASSLAVELFF. CDR3 DNA: TGTGCCAGCTCCCTCGCCGTGGAGCTGTTTTTT.

This clonotype appeared many times. This chain uses TRBV28 with TRBJ1-5, with D uncertain. The CDR3 contains 15 residues. CDR1 is MDHEN, CDR2 SYDVKM, per germline. V was cut by 3 bases and J by 2 bases, with 11 bases left in between. In DNA, the CDR3 is TGTGCCAGCAGTTTTTTTCAGCAGCGCAATCAGCCCCAGCATTTT. Its protein is CASSFFQQRNQPQHF.

This clonotype was picked up many times. V usage is TRBV30 and J usage is TRBJ1-1; no definite D call. Trimming left V 0 bases short and J 1 base short, with 9 bases between. This CDR3 is 14 amino acids long. Germline-derived CDR1 and CDR2 are GTSNPN and SVGIG (reference sequence). CDR3 region: CAWSVLRGNTEAFF. The CDR3 nucleotides are TGTGCCTGGAGTGTACTTCGGGGGAACACTGAAGCTTTCTTT.

This clonotype was counted only a few times. This chain connects TRBV20-1 to TRBJ2-2; no definite D call. The germline gives CDR1 DFQATT, CDR2 SNEGSKA (reference sequence). This CDR3 comprises 13 residues. V was clipped by 6 bases and J by 4 bases, with 12 bases between them. The CDR3 DNA is TGCAGTGCCACAAAAGCGAGCACCGGGGAGCTGTTTTTT. Protein: CSATKASTGELFF.

In this sample, this clonotype turned up many times. V and J are TRBV28 and TRBJ2-7; 7 positions agree with TRBD1. Germline lookup yields CDR1 MDHEN and CDR2 SYDVKM. V gave up 8 bases and J gave up 4 bases; unmatched junction bases: 17. The CDR3 runs 16 residues. CDR3 nucleotide sequence: TGTGCCAGCGGATTGACAGGGTTCCGGACAAATTACGAGCAGTACTTC. Protein product: CASGLTGFRTNYEQYF.

This chain uses TRBV4-1 with TRBJ2-5; 12 bases agree with TRBD2. The V gene's germline CDR1 is MGHRA and CDR2 YSYEKL. The CDR3 runs 18 residues. Trimming removed 0 bases from V and 5 bases from J; junction bases left unmatched: 10. The CDR3 DNA is TGCGCCAGCAGCCAAGATCGCCGACTAGCGGGAGTAGGCGAGACCCAGTACTTC. It yields the protein CASSQDRRLAGVGETQYF.

This chain joins TRBV20-1 and TRBJ1-5; no definite D call. Germline V gene data show CDR1 as DFQATT and CDR2 as SNEGSKA (reference sequence). V was trimmed by 0 bases and J by 9 bases, leaving 15 bases between them. CDR3 size: 14 residues. The CDR3 nucleotides read TGCAGTGCTAGAGATTCTACGTCAGGAGGGCCCCAGCATTTT. Its translation: CSARDSTSGGPQHF.

Here the CDR3 DNA reads TGTGCCTGCAACTGGGGGACAGGGCTTTTCCATCAGCCCCAGCATTTT. Translation gives CACNWGTGLFHQPQHF. The rearrangement links TRBV30 to TRBJ1-5; the match to TRBD1 covers 9 bases. V was clipped by 6 bases and J by 5 bases; unmatched bases: 14. This CDR3 is built from 16 residues. Germline-derived CDR1 and CDR2 are GTSNPN and SVGIG (reference sequence). The whole variable domain, remainder taken from reference TRBV30 and TRBJ1-5, is SQTIHQWPATLVQPVGSPLSLECTVEGTSNPNLYWYRQAAGRGLQLLFYSVGIGQISSEVPQNLSASRPQDRQFILSSKKLLLSDSGFYLCACNWGTGLFHQPQHFGDGTRLSIL.

This clonotype was picked up a small number of times. V gene TRBV6-4 combines with J gene TRBJ1-1; a possible D gene is TRBD1 (6 bases). The CDR3 has 13 amino acids. V lost 6 bases, J lost 5 bases, and 13 bases lay in between. Germline-derived CDR1 and CDR2 are MRHNA and SNTAGT. The CDR3 spells CASRQGLQTEAFF. In nucleotides, the CDR3 is TGTGCCAGCAGGCAGGGGCTCCAGACTGAAGCTTTCTTT.

This clonotype appeared many times. This chain uses TRBV28 with TRBJ1-4; 9 nucleotides align to TRBD1. CDR3 length: 15 residues. Losses at the gene ends were 5 bases for V and 8 bases for J; bases not matched to a gene: 9. The germline CDR1 and CDR2 sequences are MDHEN and SYDVKM. The CDR3 reads CASSSRDRELEKLFF. The DNA for the CDR3 is TGTGCCAGCAGTAGCCGGGACAGGGAATTGGAAAAACTGTTTTTT. Looking up the rest from reference TRBV28 and TRBJ1-4 gives the full variable domain: DVKVTQSSRYLVKRTGEKVFLECVQDMDHENMFWYRQDPGLGLRLIYFSYDVKMKEKGDIPEGYSVSREKKERFSLILESASTNQTSMYLCASSSRDRELEKLFFGSGTQLSVL.

This clonotype has more than one count but fewer than ten. The chain is built from TRBV5-1 and TRBJ2-1, with a possible D match to TRBD2 (5 bases). V lost 1 base to trimming and J lost 2 bases, with 13 bases between them. Germline V gene sequence: CDR1 SGHRS, CDR2 YFSETQ. CDR3 size: 16 residues. The CDR3 region is CASSLRTSSPYNEQFF. The CDR3 DNA follows: TGCGCCAGCAGCTTGCGAACTAGTAGCCCCTACAATGAGCAGTTCTTC.

This clonotype occurred many times. The rearrangement uses TRBV5-1 and TRBJ2-3; 7 nucleotides agree with TRBD2. The CDR3 is 14 amino acids. J was trimmed by 1 base and V by 2 bases; bases with no gene match: 1. The germline gives CDR1 SGHRS, CDR2 YFSETQ. In nucleotides, the CDR3 is TGCGCCAGCAGCTTTACTAGCGGCACAGATACGCAGTATTTT. This encodes CASSFTSGTDTQYF.

There are many counts of this clonotype. The rearrangement links TRBV28 to TRBJ1-1; 9 bases match TRBD1. The V gene's germline CDR1 is MDHEN and CDR2 SYDVKM. This CDR3 has 14 residues. J was trimmed by 4 bases and V by 6 bases; bases with no gene match: 6. The CDR3 sequence is CASRNRGRGTEAFF. The DNA of the CDR3 is TGTGCCAGCAGAAACAGGGGGCGCGGCACTGAAGCTTTCTTT.

The chain employs TRBV7-8 and TRBJ1-1; D is uncertain. Germline V gives CDR1 SGHVS, CDR2 FQNEAQ. The V gene lost 5 bases and the J gene lost 7 bases, with 17 bases spanning the gap. The CDR3 has 14 residues. The CDR3 nucleotides read TGTGCCAGCAGCCCCACGGGAGGATATGGTGAAGCTTTCTTT. Translation gives CASSPTGGYGEAFF.

In its sample, this clonotype was seen a few times. This rearrangement joins TRBV5-1 to TRBJ1-6; TRBD1 is a possible D gene (5 bases). Per the germline V gene, CDR1 is SGHRS and CDR2 is YFSETQ. The CDR3 sequence is 14 residues long. The germline V and J ends were trimmed by 4 bases and 8 bases, with 13 bases remaining between them. The CDR3 sequence is CASSEGMGYSPLHF. CDR3 in DNA: TGCGCCAGCAGCGAGGGGATGGGGTATTCACCCCTCCACTTT. Drawing the rest from reference TRBV5-1 and TRBJ1-6, the complete variable domain is KAGVTQTPRYLIKTRGQQVTLSCSPISGHRSVSWYQQTPGQGLQFLFEYFSETQRNKGNFPGRFSGRQFSNSRSEMNVSTLELGDSALYLCASSEGMGYSPLHFGNGTRLTVT.

This clonotype was seen a handful of times. This sequence joins TRBV11-2 and TRBJ1-2, with a weak D call TRBD1 (6 bases). Between the trimmed V and J ends, which lost 1 base and 5 bases, there was a span of 11 bases. The V gene's germline CDR1 is SGHAT and CDR2 FQNNGV. The CDR3 is made up of 14 amino acids. As DNA, the CDR3 is TGTGCCAGCAGCTTAGTAGACAGGTTGTATGGCTACACCTTC. Residues: CASSLVDRLYGYTF.

This clonotype occurred a few times. CDR3 protein: CASSQDTGDSRGYTF. The CDR3 DNA sequence: TGCGCCAGCAGCCAAGATACCGGCGACTCAAGGGGCTACACCTTC. The chain couples TRBV4-1 to TRBJ1-2; D is ambiguous. V gave up 0 bases and J gave up 8 bases, with 16 bases separating them. This CDR3 is built from 15 residues. Per the germline V gene, CDR1 is MGHRA and CDR2 is YSYEKL.

This clonotype was recorded at least ten times. The chain uses TRBV30 and TRBJ2-5; D not certain. CDR3 length equals 13 residues. Germline V gene sequence: CDR1 GTSNPN, CDR2 SVGIG (reference sequence). Trimming took 3 bases from V and 5 from J, leaving 13 bases between them. The DNA for the CDR3 is TGTGCCTGGAGCCCACCCTCCGGGGAGACCCAGTACTTC. Translating it yields CAWSPPSGETQYF.

This clonotype was recorded many times. The rearrangement uses TRBV18 and TRBJ2-3; D is ambiguous. The CDR3 runs 14 residues. Trimming pared 8 bases from V and 4 bases from J, leaving 16 bases between. Germline CDR1 KGHSH, CDR2 LQKENI. The CDR3 loop is CASTLTGGADTQYF. CDR3 DNA: TGTGCCAGCACACTCACCGGCGGCGCAGATACGCAGTATTTT.

This clonotype was detected many times. The chain combines TRBV9 with TRBJ2-7; 7 bases match TRBD2. Germline V gives CDR1 SGDLS, CDR2 YYNGEE. This CDR3 has 14 residues. Trimming cost V 3 bases and J 0 bases; bases outside gene matches: 3. This CDR3 is CASSESGTSYEQYF. DNA of the CDR3: TGTGCCAGCAGCGAGAGCGGGACCTCCTACGAGCAGTACTTC. The full variable domain, with the rest looked up from reference TRBV9 and TRBJ2-7, is DSGVTQTPKHLITATGQRVTLRCSPRSGDLSVYWYQQSLDQGLQFLIQYYNGEERAKGNILERFSAQQFPDLHSELNLSSLELGDSALYFCASSESGTSYEQYFGPGTRLTVT.

This clonotype was found many times. This sequence joins TRBV24-1 and TRBJ2-7; possibly TRBD2 for D (6 bases). The CDR3 consists of 13 residues. Germline V gene data show CDR1 as KGHDR and CDR2 as SFDVKD. The germline V and J ends were trimmed by 7 bases and 4 bases, with 13 bases remaining between them. DNA of the CDR3: TGTGCCACCAGGGGAACCCGGGAGTACGAGCAGTACTTC. Translating gives CATRGTREYEQYF.

This clonotype was observed at least ten times. V is TRBV6-1 and J is TRBJ2-7; 12 nucleotides align to TRBD1. CDR3 length: 15 amino acids. J lost 6 bases, V lost 5 bases, and 8 bases had no gene match. Germline V CDR1 and CDR2: MNHNS, SASEGT. In nucleotides, the CDR3 is TGTGCCAGCAGTTTACCGGGACAGGGGGCCTTCGAGCAGTACTTC. Translating it yields CASSLPGQGAFEQYF.

This clonotype was picked up many times. This chain connects TRBV28 to TRBJ2-3, with TRBD2 as a possible D gene (5 bases). The CDR3 length is 15 residues. Trimming took 6 bases from V and 2 from J, leaving 15 bases between them. Per germline, CDR1 MDHEN and CDR2 SYDVKM. The DNA of the CDR3 is TGTGCCAGCAGCCCGAGGACTGGAAACACAGATACGCAGTATTTT. It encodes CASSPRTGNTDTQYF.

In its sample, this clonotype was seen a few times. The junction and the germline gene differ at one end; a read error may be behind it. The chain carries TRBV28 and TRBJ2-5, with 12 bases aligning to TRBD2. CDR1 is MDHEN, CDR2 SYDVKM, per germline. The CDR3 runs to 13 residues. The CDR3 bases are TGTGCCAGCAGTCTAAGGACTAGCGGGACGGAGAACTTC. It specifies CASSLRTSGTENF.

J is TRBJ2-1 and V is TRBV10-2; D gene ambiguous. V lost 4 bases and J 9 bases, leaving 7 bases between the germline ends. This CDR3 spans 11 amino acids. CDR1 is WSHSY, CDR2 SAAADI, per germline. Written as DNA, the CDR3 is TGCGCCAGCAGTGGTCTTGGTGAGCAGTTCTTC. Translating gives CASSGLGEQFF.

There are many counts of this clonotype. This chain connects TRBV3-1 to TRBJ1-1; 10 bases are shared with TRBD1. CDR3 length: 16 amino acids. V trimming: 4 bases; J trimming: 0 bases; junction bases outside the gene matches: 5. Germline assignment: CDR1 LGHDT and CDR2 YNNKEL (reference sequence). CDR3 amino acids: CASSPRDRGMNTEAFF. The DNA for the CDR3 is TGTGCCAGCAGCCCCCGGGACAGGGGAATGAACACTGAAGCTTTCTTT. The variable domain in full, with the rest retrieved from reference TRBV3-1 and TRBJ1-1, is DTAVSQTPKYLVTQMGNDKSIKCEQNLGHDTMYWYKQDSKKFLKIMFSYNNKELIINETVPNRFSPKSPDKAHLNLHINSLELGDSAVYFCASSPRDRGMNTEAFFGQGTRLTVV.

This clonotype has more than one count but fewer than ten. This sequence joins TRBV9 and TRBJ2-6; 8 bases are shared with TRBD1. The CDR3 runs 17 residues. The V gene's germline CDR1 is SGDLS and CDR2 YYNGEE. J gave up 2 bases and V 2 bases, and 6 bases lay outside the gene matches. The CDR3: CASSVRGPTTGANVLTF. The CDR3 bases are TGTGCCAGCAGCGTCAGGGGGCCAACCACTGGGGCCAACGTCCTGACTTTC.

This clonotype was recorded a few times. The chain couples TRBV3-1 to TRBJ2-7, with 7 bases identical to TRBD2. Germline lookup yields CDR1 LGHDT and CDR2 YNNKEL (reference sequence). This CDR3 is built from 17 residues. The trim removed 4 bases at V and 0 bases at J, leaving 12 bases unmatched. CDR3 bases: TGTGCCAGCAGCCTTAGGGATAGCGGGTGGAGCTCCTACGAGCAGTACTTC. Translating it yields CASSLRDSGWSSYEQYF.

This clonotype was seen many times. V is TRBV13 and J is TRBJ1-6; possibly TRBD1 for D (5 bases). The CDR3 loop spans 17 amino acids. Germline CDR1 reads PRHDT; CDR2 reads FYEKMQ (reference sequence). The V end was cut by 5 bases, the J end by 2 bases, with 16 bases between. CDR3: CASSGTTSGTYNSPLHF. As DNA, the CDR3 is TGTGCCAGCAGCGGTACCACCTCAGGGACCTATAATTCACCCCTCCACTTT.

This clonotype has at least ten counts. This sequence joins TRBV27 and TRBJ1-1, with D tentatively TRBD1 (5 bases). Trimming left V 1 base short and J 1 base short, with 10 bases between. This CDR3 region has 15 residues. In germline, CDR1 is MNHEY, CDR2 SMNVEV (reference sequence). The DNA of the CDR3 is TGTGCCAGCAGTTTATTGGAAAGGGGGAACACTGAAGCTTTCTTT. Encoded protein: CASSLLERGNTEAFF.